The clone carrying this T cell receptor (beta chain) was counted many times. Its target is not known. Selection for sequencing was limited to patients who had shown CD8+CD57+ cell expansion by flow cytometry. Patients had undergone no therapy by the time their blood was sampled. Genomic DNA, the template, was used for profiling of the TCR beta VDJ and CDR3. TCRdb recomputed calls from the reads with MiXCR, one row per CDR3 protein. The table lists 250,000 or so distinct CDR3 sequences, around 46% of them singletons. This record belongs to a study of CD8+CD57+ T cells in acquired aplastic anemia. Study as a whole: CD4+ and CD8+ cells, once sorted, gave DNA averaging approximately 3 ug.

Study-wide findings and caveats: Around 29 CD8+ CDR3 sequences were shared between patients and controls.

The sequence was obtained from a human donor with aplastic anemia. The sequencing sample was made of sorted CD4+, CD8+, or CD8+CD57+ T cells (not recorded which) from PBMCs.

CDR3 region: CASSLGLAETYEQYF. CDR3 sequence (DNA): TGTGCCAGCAGCTTGGGACTAGCGGAGACGTACGAGCAGTACTTC. This chain uses TRBV5-6 with TRBJ2-7; 9 bases match TRBD2. The CDR3 runs 15 residues. Germline V CDR1 and CDR2: SGHDT, YYEEEE. V gave up 0 bases and J gave up 4 bases; unmatched junction bases: 5.